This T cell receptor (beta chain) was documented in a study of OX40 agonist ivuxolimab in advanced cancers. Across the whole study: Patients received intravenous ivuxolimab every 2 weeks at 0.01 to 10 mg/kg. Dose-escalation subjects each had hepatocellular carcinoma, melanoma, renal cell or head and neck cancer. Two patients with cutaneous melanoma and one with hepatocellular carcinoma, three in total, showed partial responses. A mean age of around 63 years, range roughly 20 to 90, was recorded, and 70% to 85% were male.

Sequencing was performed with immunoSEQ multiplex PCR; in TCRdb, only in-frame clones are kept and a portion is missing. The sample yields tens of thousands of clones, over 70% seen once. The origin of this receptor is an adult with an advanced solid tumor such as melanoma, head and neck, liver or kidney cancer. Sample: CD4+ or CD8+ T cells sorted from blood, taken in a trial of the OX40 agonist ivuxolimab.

For the CDR3, the DNA is TGTGCCAGCAGAATCCGGACTGCTGAAAAACTGTTTTTT. Translation gives CASRIRTAEKLFF. The rearrangement links TRBV27 to TRBJ1-4; D is undetermined. The ends were cut back, 6 bases at V and 7 bases at J, with 12 bases in the middle. The CDR3 is 13 amino acids. Germline V gene data show CDR1 as MNHEY and CDR2 as SMNVEV (reference sequence).